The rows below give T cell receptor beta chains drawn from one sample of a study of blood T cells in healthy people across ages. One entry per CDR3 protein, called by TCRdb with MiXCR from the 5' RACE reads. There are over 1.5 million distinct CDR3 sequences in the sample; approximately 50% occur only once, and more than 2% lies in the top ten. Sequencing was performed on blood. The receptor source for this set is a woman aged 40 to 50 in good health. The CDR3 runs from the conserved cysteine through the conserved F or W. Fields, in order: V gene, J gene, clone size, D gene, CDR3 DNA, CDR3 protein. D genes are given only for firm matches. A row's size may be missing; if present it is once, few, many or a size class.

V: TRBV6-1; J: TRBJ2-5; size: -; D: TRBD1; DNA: TGTGCCAGCAGTCGCGGACAGGGGGCCCTTGGGCAAGAGACCCAGTACTTC; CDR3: CASSRGQGALGQETQYF
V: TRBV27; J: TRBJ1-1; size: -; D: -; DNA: TGTGCCAGCAGTGAACAGGGATTAATGAACACTGAAGCTTTCTTT; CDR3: CASSEQGLMNTEAFF
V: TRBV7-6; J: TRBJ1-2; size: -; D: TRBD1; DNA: TGTGCCAGCAGCCACAGGGGATGGGTAGACGGCTACACCTTC; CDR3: CASSHRGWVDGYTF
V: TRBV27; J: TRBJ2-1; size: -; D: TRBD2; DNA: TGTGTCAGCAGTCTTGGACTAGCGGGGGGATTCCACTACAATGAGCAGTTCTTC; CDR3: CVSSLGLAGGFHYNEQFF
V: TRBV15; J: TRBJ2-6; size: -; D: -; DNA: TGTGCCACCAGCAGACTTTCAGGCGAGACCGGGGCCAACGTCCTGACTTTC; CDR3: CATSRLSGETGANVLTF
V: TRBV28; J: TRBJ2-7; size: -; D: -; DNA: TGTGCCAGCAGTTTAATAGGTGCGGGGACAGTGTACTTC; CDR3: CASSLIGAGTVYF
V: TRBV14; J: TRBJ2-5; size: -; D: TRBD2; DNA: TGTGCCAGCAGCCAAGTTAGCGGGGGGTACCAAGAGACCCAGTACTTC; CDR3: CASSQVSGGYQETQYF
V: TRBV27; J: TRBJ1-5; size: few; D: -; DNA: TGTGCCAGCAGTTTACTTAGGACCAATCAGCCCCAGCATTTT; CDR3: CASSLLRTNQPQHF
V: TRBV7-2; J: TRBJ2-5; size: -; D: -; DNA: TGTGCCAGCAGCTTAGGAGCATTCCAAGAGACCCAGTACTTC; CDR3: CASSLGAFQETQYF
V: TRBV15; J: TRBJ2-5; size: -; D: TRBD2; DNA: TGTGCCAGCCAGACTAGCGGGGATGAGACCCAGTACTTC; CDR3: CASQTSGDETQYF
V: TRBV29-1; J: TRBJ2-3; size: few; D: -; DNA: TGCAGCGTTGTTTGGGGGGCAGATACGCAGTATTTT; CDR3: CSVVWGADTQYF
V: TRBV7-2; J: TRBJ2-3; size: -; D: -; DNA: TGTGCCAGCAGCTTTCTAGTGGCAGATACGCAGTATTTT; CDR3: CASSFLVADTQYF
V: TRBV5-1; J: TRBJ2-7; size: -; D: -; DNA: TGCGCCAGCAGCCCTGCGAGGGAGATCTGCGAGCAGTACTTC; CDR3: CASSPAREICEQYF
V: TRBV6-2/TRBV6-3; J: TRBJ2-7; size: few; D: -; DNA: TGTGCCAGCAGGGCCCTGTGGCTACAGAGGCTGGAGCAGTACTTC; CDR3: CASRALWLQRLEQYF
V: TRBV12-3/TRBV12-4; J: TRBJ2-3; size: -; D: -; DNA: TGTGCCAGCCGTGTGCAGCGCACAGATACGCAGTATTTT; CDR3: CASRVQRTDTQYF
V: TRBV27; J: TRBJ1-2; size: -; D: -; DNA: TGTGCCAGCAGCGCCAGGACAGAGCTAGACTATGGCTACACCTTC; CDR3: CASSARTELDYGYTF
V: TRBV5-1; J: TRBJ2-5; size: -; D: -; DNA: TGCGCCAGTCGGGCCCGGGACCGGGAAGAGACCCAGTACTTC; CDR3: CASRARDREETQYF
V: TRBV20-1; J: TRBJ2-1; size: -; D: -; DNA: TGCAGTGCTAGAAGGGCCCAGAGTCCTTACAATGAGCAGTTCTTC; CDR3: CSARRAQSPYNEQFF
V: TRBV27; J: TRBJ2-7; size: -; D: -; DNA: TGTGCCAGCCAAAGCATGGGCAGCTCCTACGAGCAGTACTTC; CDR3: CASQSMGSSYEQYF
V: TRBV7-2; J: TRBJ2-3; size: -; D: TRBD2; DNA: TGTGCCAGCAGCTTAGCGTTGTCTAGCGGGAGGTATACAGATACGCAGTATTTT; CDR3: CASSLALSSGRYTDTQYF
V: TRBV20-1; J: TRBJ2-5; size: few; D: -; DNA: TGCAGTGCTCCGTACCGGGGGTTGGAGACCCAGTACTTC; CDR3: CSAPYRGLETQYF
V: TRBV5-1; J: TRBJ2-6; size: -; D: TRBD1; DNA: TGCGCCAGCAGCTCGAAGGGACAGGGTACTGGGGCCAACGTCCTGACTTTC; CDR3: CASSSKGQGTGANVLTF
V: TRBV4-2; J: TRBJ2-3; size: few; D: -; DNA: TGTGCCAGCAGCCAAGGGGAAGGTGATTGGAGATGCACAGATACGCAGTATTTT; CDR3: CASSQGEGDWRCTDTQYF
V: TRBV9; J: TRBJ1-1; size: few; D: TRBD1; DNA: TGTGCCAGCAGCCCGCGACAGGGTTTCTTT; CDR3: CASSPRQGFF
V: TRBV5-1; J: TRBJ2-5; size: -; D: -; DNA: TGCGCCAGCAGCCGAATCAACCCCTGGGGGAGTGTGGAAGAGACCCAGTACTTC; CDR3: CASSRINPWGSVEETQYF
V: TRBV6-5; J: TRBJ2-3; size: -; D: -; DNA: TGTGCCAGCAGTCTCCAACTAGCATCGGATACGCAGTATTTT; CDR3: CASSLQLASDTQYF
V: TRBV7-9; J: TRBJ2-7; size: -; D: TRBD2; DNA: TGTGCCAGCAGCTCTAGGGGACTAGCGGGGGGAAGCTCCTACAATGAGCAGTACTTC; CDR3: CASSSRGLAGGSSYNEQYF
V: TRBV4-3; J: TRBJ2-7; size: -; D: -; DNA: TGCGCCAGCAGCCAAGATCTCGACAGTTCAGACGAGCAGTACTTC; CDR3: CASSQDLDSSDEQYF
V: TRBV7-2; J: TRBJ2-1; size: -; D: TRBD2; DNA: TGTGCCAGCAGCCGCCGCCATATGAGCGGGGATGGCTACAATGAGCAGTTCTTC; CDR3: CASSRRHMSGDGYNEQFF
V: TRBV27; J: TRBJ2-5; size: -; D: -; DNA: TGTGCCAGCAGTCCCTTACTGGACCTCCAAGAGACCCAGTACTTC; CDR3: CASSPLLDLQETQYF
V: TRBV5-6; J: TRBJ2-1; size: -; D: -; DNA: TGTGCCAGCAGCTTGGGTGTAGATTATGAGCAGTTCTTC; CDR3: CASSLGVDYEQFF
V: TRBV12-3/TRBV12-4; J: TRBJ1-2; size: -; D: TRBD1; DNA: TGTGCCAGCAGTACAGGGGTGGTTGGCTACACCTTC; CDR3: CASSTGVVGYTF
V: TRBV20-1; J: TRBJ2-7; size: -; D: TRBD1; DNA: TGCAGTGCTAACCGGGACAGGGGTGTCTACGAGCAGTACTTC; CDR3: CSANRDRGVYEQYF
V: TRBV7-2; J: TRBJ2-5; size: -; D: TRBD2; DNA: TGTGCCAGCAGCTTATCCGTCGGGGGGAGGGAGACCCAGTACTTC; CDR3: CASSLSVGGRETQYF
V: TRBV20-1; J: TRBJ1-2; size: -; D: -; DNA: TGCAGTGCTACAACAGCGATCTCAAACTATGGCTGCACCTTC; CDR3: CSATTAISNYGCTF
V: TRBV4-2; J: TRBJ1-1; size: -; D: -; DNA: TGTGCCAGCAGCCAAGATTTCTCAGGAGGAAACACTGAAGCTTTCTTT; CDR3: CASSQDFSGGNTEAFF
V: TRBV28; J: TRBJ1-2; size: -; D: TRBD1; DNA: TGTGCCAGCAGCCAGGGACAGGAAGCTGGCTACACCTTC; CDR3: CASSQGQEAGYTF
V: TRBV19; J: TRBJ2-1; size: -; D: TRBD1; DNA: TGTGCCAGTAGTGAGCGGACAGGGATAAACAATGAGCAGTTCTTC; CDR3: CASSERTGINNEQFF
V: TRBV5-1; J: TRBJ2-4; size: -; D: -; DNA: TGCGCCAGCAGCTTGGCCCCCAGGGACCTAGCCAAAAACATTCAGTACTTC; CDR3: CASSLAPRDLAKNIQYF
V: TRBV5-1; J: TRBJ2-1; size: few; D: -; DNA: TGCGCCAGCAGTTCCCCAGGCAGTGAGCAGTTCTTC; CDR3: CASSSPGSEQFF
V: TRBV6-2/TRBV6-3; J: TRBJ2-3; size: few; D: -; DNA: TGTGCCAGCAGTTACACCGGGTCTCCTACAGATACGCAGTATTTT; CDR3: CASSYTGSPTDTQYF
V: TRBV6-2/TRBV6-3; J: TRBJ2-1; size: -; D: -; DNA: TGTGCCAGCAGTTACGCAGCAGGGAATAATGAGCAGTTCTTC; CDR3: CASSYAAGNNEQFF
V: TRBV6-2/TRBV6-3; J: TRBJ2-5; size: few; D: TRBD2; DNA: TGTGCCAGCGGGAGAGCGGGGGTGGCCCAAGAGACCCAGTACTTC; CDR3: CASGRAGVAQETQYF
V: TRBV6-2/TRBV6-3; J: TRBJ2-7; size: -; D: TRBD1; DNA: TGTGCCAGCAGGACAGGGGCCCACGAGCAGTACTTC; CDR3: CASRTGAHEQYF
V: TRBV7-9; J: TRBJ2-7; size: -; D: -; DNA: TGTGCCAGCAGCTTAAGGTCGGACAAGGAGCAGTACTTC; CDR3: CASSLRSDKEQYF
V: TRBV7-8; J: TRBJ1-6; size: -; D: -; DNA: TGTGCCAGCAGCTGGAAGGGGTTGGGGAATTCACCCCTCCACTTT; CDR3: CASSWKGLGNSPLHF
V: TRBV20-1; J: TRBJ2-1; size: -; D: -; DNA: TGCAGTGCTAGGGGGTTCGGGTATGAGCAGTTCTTC; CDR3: CSARGFGYEQFF
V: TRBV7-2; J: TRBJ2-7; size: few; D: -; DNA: TGTGCCAGCAGCTTAGATCAGGGACAGTACTTC; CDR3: CASSLDQGQYF
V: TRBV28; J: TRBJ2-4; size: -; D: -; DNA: TGTGCCAGCAGTTTGATGTCGCGACTAGCCAAAAACATTCAGTACTTC; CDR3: CASSLMSRLAKNIQYF
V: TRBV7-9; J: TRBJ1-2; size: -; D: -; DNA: TGTGCCAGCATCGCAGCAGGGTCAGGGCTAAAATATGGCTACACCTTC; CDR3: CASIAAGSGLKYGYTF
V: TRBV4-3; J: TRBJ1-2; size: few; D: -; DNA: TGCGCCAGCAGCCAATTGGAGACATATGGCTACACCTTC; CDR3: CASSQLETYGYTF
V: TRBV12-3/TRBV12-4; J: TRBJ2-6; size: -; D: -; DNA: TGTGCCAGCAGTTACATACAGGGCTCTGGGGCCAACGTCCTGACTTTC; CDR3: CASSYIQGSGANVLTF